The 14 T cell receptor beta chains reported below all come from one sample, sequenced in a study of blood T cell repertoires in COVID-19. Some clones are missing from TCRdb's copy, which holds only in-frame ones; the method was immunoSEQ multiplex PCR. The sample holds 100,000 or so clones; around 76% are singletons and the top ten take approximately 20%. The specimen sequenced was peripheral blood. The receptors stem from a woman in her 70s with acute or convalescent COVID-19.

The rearrangement links TRBV5-1 to TRBJ1-1; no clear D. The germline gives CDR1 SGHRS, CDR2 YFSETQ. This CDR3 is 12 amino acids long. V dropped 3 bases and J dropped 4 bases, with 7 bases sitting between them. As DNA, the CDR3 is TGCGCCAGCAGCTCCGAGGGCACTGAAGCTTTCTTT. Its protein is CASSSEGTEAFF.

This clone was seen a handful of times. This sequence joins TRBV6-2 or TRBV6-3 and TRBJ2-7; no clear D. CDR1 is MNHEY and CDR2 is SVGEGT in the germline V gene. The CDR3 is 14 amino acids. V gave up 2 bases and J gave up 1 base, with 9 bases separating them. CDR3: CASSYRQESYEQYF. The DNA of the CDR3 is TGTGCCAGCAGTTACCGTCAGGAATCCTACGAGCAGTACTTC.

This sequence joins TRBV27 and TRBJ1-2; 9 bases align to TRBD1. The J segment lost 4 bases and the V segment lost 6 bases, leaving 12 bases of the junction unmatched. Germline CDR1 reads MNHEY; CDR2 reads SMNVEV (reference sequence). The CDR3 extends over 16 amino acids. The CDR3 spells CASSPTLGQGSYGYTF. In nucleotides, the CDR3 is TGTGCCAGCAGCCCAACCCTGGGACAGGGAAGCTATGGCTACACCTTC.

V is TRBV4-1 and J is TRBJ1-5; TRBD1 might be the D (6 bases). The CDR3 runs 18 residues. The germline V gene has CDR1 MGHRA and CDR2 YSYEKL. V was pared by 2 bases and J by 1 base, with 18 bases between. The CDR3 region is CASSQSGGGRGSNQPQHF. The CDR3 DNA reads TGCGCCAGCAGCCAAAGCGGGGGGGGGCGAGGGAGCAATCAGCCCCAGCATTTT.

This clone was picked up many times. The chain uses TRBV5-4 and TRBJ1-1; D gene unclear. V gave up 7 bases and J gave up 3 bases, with 10 bases separating them. Germline V gene lookup returns CDR1 SGHNT and CDR2 YYREEE (reference sequence). The CDR3 length is 12 residues. The CDR3 sequence is CASHGLDTEAFF. The CDR3 DNA follows: TGTGCCAGCCACGGACTTGACACTGAAGCTTTCTTT.

The chain links TRBV19 to TRBJ1-2, with D maybe TRBD1 (5 bases). This CDR3 comprises 13 residues. Trimming removed 0 bases from V and 4 bases from J, with 6 bases in between. Germline-derived CDR1 and CDR2 are LNHDA and SQIVND (reference sequence). The CDR3 DNA reads TGTGCCAGTAGTATAGAAGGGGCCTATGGCTACACCTTC. It yields the protein CASSIEGAYGYTF.

This chain connects TRBV19 to TRBJ2-3; D perhaps matches TRBD1 (7 bases). The ends were cut back, 6 bases at V and 3 bases at J, with 16 bases in the middle. In germline, CDR1 is LNHDA, CDR2 SQIVND (reference sequence). There are 15 residues in the CDR3. The CDR3 DNA reads TGTGCCAGTAGCCGCGGGGCAGGGGGGACAGATACGCAGTATTTT. As protein: CASSRGAGGTDTQYF.

This chain joins TRBV3-1 (or the pseudogene TRBV3-2) and TRBJ2-1, with TRBD2 matching 10 bases. CDR3 length: 16 residues. V gave up 1 base and J gave up 10 bases; unmatched junction bases: 10. Germline CDR1 is LGHDT and CDR2 is YNNKEL (reference sequence). The CDR3 DNA follows: TGTGCCAGCAGCCAAGGCCCCAGCGGGGGGGCCGCCGAGCAGTTCTTC. Protein product: CASSQGPSGGAAEQFF.

The chain links TRBV28 to TRBJ1-2, with TRBD1 matching over 7 bases. Germline V gene data show CDR1 as MDHEN and CDR2 as SYDVKM. This CDR3 spans 14 amino acids. V lost 6 bases and J lost 7; bases outside the gene matches: 11. The CDR3 spells CASSPRGILPGYTF. The CDR3 region has the DNA TGTGCCAGCAGCCCCAGGGGGATCCTCCCTGGCTACACCTTC.

V gene TRBV5-1 combines with J gene TRBJ1-6, with 8 bases aligning to TRBD1. CDR3 size: 16 residues. Germline trimming cut 4 bases from V and 8 bases from J; bases unmatched to any gene: 11. Germline CDR1 SGHRS, CDR2 YFSETQ. The CDR3 is CASSRSPQGVDSPLHF. CDR3 nucleotides: TGCGCCAGCAGCCGCTCACCACAGGGGGTTGATTCACCCCTCCACTTT.

The gene calls are TRBV27 and TRBJ2-6, with 11 nucleotides matching TRBD1. CDR1 and CDR2 from the germline V gene are MNHEY and SMNVEV (reference sequence). With V trimmed by 1 base and J by 2 bases, 1 base remained unmatched. The CDR3 sequence is 17 residues long. The CDR3 reads CASSLWTGGAGANVLTF. CDR3 nucleotide sequence: TGTGCCAGCAGTTTATGGACAGGGGGCGCTGGGGCCAACGTCCTGACTTTC.

The rearrangement joins TRBV9 to TRBJ2-2; D perhaps matches TRBD1 (6 bases). The germline CDR1 and CDR2 sequences are SGDLS and YYNGEE. This CDR3 is built from 16 residues. The V gene lost 0 bases and the J gene lost 7 bases, with 16 bases spanning the gap. This CDR3 reads CASSVGPTGIIGELFF. The CDR3 DNA is TGTGCCAGCAGCGTAGGTCCAACAGGGATAATCGGGGAGCTGTTTTTT. Looking up the rest from reference TRBV9 and TRBJ2-2 gives the full variable domain: DSGVTQTPKHLITATGQRVTLRCSPRSGDLSVYWYQQSLDQGLQFLIQYYNGEERAKGNILERFSAQQFPDLHSELNLSSLELGDSALYFCASSVGPTGIIGELFFGEGSRLTVL.

The chain recombines TRBV7-9 with TRBJ2-1, with 9 nucleotides matching TRBD1. CDR3 length: 16 amino acids. The V and J ends lost 5 bases and 3 bases, in that order; junction bases with no gene match: 8. Germline V gives CDR1 SEHNR, CDR2 FQNEAQ (reference sequence). The CDR3 DNA reads as TGTGCCAGCAGCGACAGACAGGGGGTCCGCTACAATGAGCAGTTCTTC. This codes for CASSDRQGVRYNEQFF.

The V gene is TRBV5-5, the J gene TRBJ1-1; the D gene is possibly TRBD1 (5 bases). Germline V gene lookup returns CDR1 SGHKS and CDR2 YYEKEE (reference sequence). CDR3 size: 16 residues. Trimming took off 0 bases at V and 4 bases at J, with 16 bases between the two ends. CDR3 sequence reads: CASSLGQGIGTTEAFF. The CDR3 nucleotides read TGTGCCAGCAGCTTGGGGCAGGGTATAGGAACCACTGAAGCTTTCTTT.